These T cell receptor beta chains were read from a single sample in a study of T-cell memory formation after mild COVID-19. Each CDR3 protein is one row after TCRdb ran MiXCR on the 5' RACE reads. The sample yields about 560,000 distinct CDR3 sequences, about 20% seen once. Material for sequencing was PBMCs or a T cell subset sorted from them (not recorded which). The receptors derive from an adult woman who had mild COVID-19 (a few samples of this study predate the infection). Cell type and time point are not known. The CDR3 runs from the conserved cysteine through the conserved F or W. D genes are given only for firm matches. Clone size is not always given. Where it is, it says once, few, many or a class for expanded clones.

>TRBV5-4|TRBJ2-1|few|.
CASSLDSPRNEQFF
TGTGCCAGCAGCTTGGATTCTCCCAGGAATGAGCAGTTCTTC
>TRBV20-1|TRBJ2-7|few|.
CSASFFLSTRTRSYEQYF
TGCAGTGCTAGTTTCTTTCTTTCAACTAGGACACGTTCCTACGAGCAGTACTTC
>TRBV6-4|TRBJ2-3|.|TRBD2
CASSKGGGNSDTQYF
TGTGCCAGCAGCAAGGGCGGGGGGAATTCAGATACGCAGTATTTT
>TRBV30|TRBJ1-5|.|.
CAWSVLSDQPQHF
TGTGCCTGGAGTGTACTGTCGGATCAGCCCCAGCATTTT
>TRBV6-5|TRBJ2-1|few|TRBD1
CASSYSWDRVSNEQFF
TGTGCCAGCAGTTACTCGTGGGACAGGGTCTCCAATGAGCAGTTCTTC
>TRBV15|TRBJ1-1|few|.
CATSSGRHMNTEAFF
TGTGCCACCAGCTCAGGACGGCATATGAACACTGAAGCTTTCTTT
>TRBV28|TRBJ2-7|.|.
CASKNGGQKYEQYF
TGTGCCAGCAAAAACGGGGGACAGAAGTACGAGCAGTACTTC
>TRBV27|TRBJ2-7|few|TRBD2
CASRFAAGAYEQYF
TGTGCCAGCCGCTTCGCAGCGGGGGCCTACGAGCAGTACTTC
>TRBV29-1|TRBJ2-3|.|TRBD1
CSVVRGTGGTDTQYF
TGCAGCGTTGTCCGGGGGACAGGGGGCACAGATACGCAGTATTTT
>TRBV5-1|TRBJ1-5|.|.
CASRRTVLDQPQHF
TGCGCCAGCAGACGGACAGTTCTTGATCAGCCCCAGCATTTT
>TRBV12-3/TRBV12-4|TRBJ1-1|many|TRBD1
CASTSGQGTEAFF
TGTGCCAGCACGTCGGGACAGGGCACTGAAGCTTTCTTT
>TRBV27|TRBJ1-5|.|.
CASSRGLAGYQPQHF
TGTGCCAGCAGCCGAGGACTCGCCGGGTATCAGCCCCAGCATTTT
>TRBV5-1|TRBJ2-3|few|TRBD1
CASSDGTGEDTQYF
TGCGCCAGCAGCGACGGGACAGGGGAAGATACGCAGTATTTT
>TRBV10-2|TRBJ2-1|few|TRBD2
CAIRAGLAGPNEQFF
TGCGCCATCCGGGCGGGGCTAGCGGGGCCCAATGAGCAGTTCTTC
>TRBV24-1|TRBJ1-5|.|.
CATSSTDRPQHF
TGTGCCACCAGCTCAACAGACCGGCCCCAGCATTTT
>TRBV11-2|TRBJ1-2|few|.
CASSYINYGYTF
TGTGCCAGCAGCTATATCAACTATGGCTACACCTTC
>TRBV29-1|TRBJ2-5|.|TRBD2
CSVRGGIQETQYF
TGCAGCGTGCGCGGGGGGATTCAAGAGACCCAGTACTTC
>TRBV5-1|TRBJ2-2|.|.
CASSKGNTGELFF
TGCGCCAGCAGTAAGGGAAACACCGGGGAGCTGTTTTTT
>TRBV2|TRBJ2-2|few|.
CASSEGVETGELFF
TGTGCCAGCAGTGAGGGGGTAGAAACCGGGGAGCTGTTTTTT
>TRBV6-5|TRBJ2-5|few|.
CASSYSWGVRKTQYF
TGTGCCAGCAGTTACTCGTGGGGGGTTCGGAAGACCCAGTACTTC
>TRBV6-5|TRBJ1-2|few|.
CASSSSRVNYGYTF
TGTGCCAGCAGTTCATCCAGGGTAAACTATGGCTACACCTTC
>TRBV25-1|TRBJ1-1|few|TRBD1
CASGAPGQGRTEAFF
TGTGCCAGCGGGGCCCCCGGACAGGGGAGGACTGAAGCTTTCTTT
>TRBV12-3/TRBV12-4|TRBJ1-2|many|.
CASSLSGGGYTF
TGTGCCAGCAGTTTGTCTGGTGGTGGCTACACCTTC
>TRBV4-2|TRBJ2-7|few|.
CASSQASDTGAYEQYF
TGTGCCAGCAGCCAAGCTTCCGACACCGGTGCCTACGAGCAGTACTTC
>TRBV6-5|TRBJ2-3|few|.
CASSSVSMGPGTDTQYF
TGTGCCAGCAGCTCCGTTTCAATGGGACCTGGCACAGATACGCAGTATTTT